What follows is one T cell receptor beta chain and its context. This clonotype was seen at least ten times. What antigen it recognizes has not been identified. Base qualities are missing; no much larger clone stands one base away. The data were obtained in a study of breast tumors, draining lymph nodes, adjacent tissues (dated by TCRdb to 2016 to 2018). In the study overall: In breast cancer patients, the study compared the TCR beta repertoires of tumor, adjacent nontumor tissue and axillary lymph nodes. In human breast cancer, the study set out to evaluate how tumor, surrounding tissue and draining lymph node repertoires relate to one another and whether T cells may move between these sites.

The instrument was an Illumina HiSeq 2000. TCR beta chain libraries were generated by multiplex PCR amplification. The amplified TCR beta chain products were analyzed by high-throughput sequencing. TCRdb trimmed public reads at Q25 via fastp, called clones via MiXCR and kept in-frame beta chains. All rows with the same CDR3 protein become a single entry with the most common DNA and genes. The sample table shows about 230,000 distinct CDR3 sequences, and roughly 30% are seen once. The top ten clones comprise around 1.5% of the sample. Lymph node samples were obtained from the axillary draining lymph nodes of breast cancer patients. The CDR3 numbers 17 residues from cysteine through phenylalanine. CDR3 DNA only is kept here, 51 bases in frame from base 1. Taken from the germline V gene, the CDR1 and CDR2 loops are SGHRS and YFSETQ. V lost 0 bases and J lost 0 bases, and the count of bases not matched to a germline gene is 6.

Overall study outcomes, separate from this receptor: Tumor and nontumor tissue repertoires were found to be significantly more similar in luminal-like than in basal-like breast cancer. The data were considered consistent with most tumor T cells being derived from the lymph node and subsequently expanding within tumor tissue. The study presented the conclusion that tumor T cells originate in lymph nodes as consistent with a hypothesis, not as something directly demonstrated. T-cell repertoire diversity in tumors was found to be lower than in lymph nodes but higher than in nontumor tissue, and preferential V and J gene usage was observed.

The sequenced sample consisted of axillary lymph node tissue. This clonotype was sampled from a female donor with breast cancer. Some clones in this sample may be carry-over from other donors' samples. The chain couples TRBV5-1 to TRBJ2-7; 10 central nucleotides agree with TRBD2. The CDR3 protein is CASSLGRGLASSYEQYF. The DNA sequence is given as TGCGCCAGCAGCTTGGGTCGGGGACTAGCGAGCTCCTACGAGCAGTACTTC. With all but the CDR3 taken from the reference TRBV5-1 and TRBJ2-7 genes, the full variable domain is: KAGVTQTPRYLIKTRGQQVTLSCSPISGHRSVSWYQQTPGQGLQFLFEYFSETQRNKGNFPGRFSGRQFSNSRSEMNVSTLELGDSALYLCASSLGRGLASSYEQYFGPGTRLTVT.